These 20 T cell receptor beta chains came from one sample sequenced in a study of spatial heterogeneity in lung cancer. TCRdb re-called the 5' RACE reads with MiXCR, one entry per CDR3 protein. The data contain some 15,000 distinct CDR3 sequences, around 5% of them singletons. These receptors are not linked to any known antigen. This sample's time point: sample taken at primary tumor resection. Study-wide results and limits: It was found that expanded intratumoral alpha and beta TCR counts tracked tumor mutation counts.

Here the sequenced sample was lung tumor tissue, taken at surgery. These receptors originate from a female donor with early-stage non-small cell lung cancer.

This clonotype was counted ten times or more. The gene calls are TRBV27 and TRBJ2-6; no clear D. V lost 3 bases to trimming and J lost 1 base, with 7 bases between them. Germline V lookup: CDR1 MNHEY, CDR2 SMNVEV (reference sequence). The CDR3 length is 15 residues. CDR3 DNA sequence: TGTGCCAGCAGTTTTGGGCAGTCTGGGGCCAACGTCCTGACTTTC. This codes for CASSFGQSGANVLTF. Based on the CDR3 plus reference TRBV27 and TRBJ2-6, the full variable domain is EAQVTQNPRYLITVTGKKLTVTCSQNMNHEYMSWYRQDPGLGLRQIYYSMNVEVTDKGDVPEGYKVSRKEKRNFPLILESPSPNQTSLYFCASSFGQSGANVLTFGAGSRLTVL.

This clonotype has a count of ten or more. The chain employs TRBV5-1 and TRBJ2-3; D might be TRBD1 (5 bases). Germline values: CDR1 SGHRS, CDR2 YFSETQ. V was pared by 2 bases and J by 5 bases, with 12 bases between. The CDR3 runs 14 residues. The chain's CDR3 is CASSFLTGGDTQYF. In DNA form, the CDR3 reads TGCGCCAGCAGCTTCCTAACAGGCGGAGATACGCAGTATTTT.

This clonotype was seen at least ten times. The J gene is TRBJ2-1, the V gene TRBV6-2 or TRBV6-3; D uncertain. With 0 bases removed from V and 6 bases from J, the gap between germline ends came to 12 bases. The length of the CDR3 is 15 residues. The germline V gene encodes CDR1 MNHEY and CDR2 SVGEGT. The CDR3 DNA reads as TGTGCCAGCAGTTACTCGGTCAAAAGCTCCAATGAGCAGTTCTTC. It specifies CASSYSVKSSNEQFF.

This clonotype was detected many times. V gene TRBV20-1 combines with J gene TRBJ2-3; TRBD2 matches 8 bases. Germline V lookup: CDR1 DFQATT, CDR2 SNEGSKA (reference sequence). J was trimmed by 5 bases and V by 7 bases; bases with no gene match: 11. CDR3 length: 14 amino acids. DNA of the CDR3: TGCAGTGAACTGGGACTAGGATTTGGAGATACGCAGTATTTT. As protein: CSELGLGFGDTQYF.

This clonotype was found many times. The CDR3 loop is CSAHQGTSYNSPLHF. CDR3 in DNA: TGCAGTGCTCACCAGGGGACCTCCTATAATTCACCCCTCCACTTT. This chain links TRBV20-1 with TRBJ1-6; D perhaps matches TRBD1 (6 bases). The CDR3 runs to 15 residues. V was pared by 5 bases and J by 0 bases, with 11 bases between. CDR1 and CDR2 from the germline V gene are DFQATT and SNEGSKA (reference sequence).

This clonotype was recorded many times. This rearrangement joins TRBV20-1 to TRBJ2-3; TRBD2 matches at 10 bases. The CDR3 totals 15 residues. V was pared by 0 bases and J by 4 bases, with 4 bases of the junction left unmatched. CDR1 and CDR2 from the germline V gene are DFQATT and SNEGSKA (reference sequence). Written as DNA, the CDR3 is TGCAGTGCTAGAGAAGCGGGGGGGCCGGCAGATACGCAGTATTTT. This translates into CSAREAGGPADTQYF.

The chain carries TRBV7-9 and TRBJ2-3; D perhaps matches TRBD1 (6 bases). Between the trimmed V and J ends, which lost 8 bases and 4 bases, there was a span of 7 bases. The CDR3 is 11 amino acids. Germline CDR1 reads SEHNR; CDR2 reads FQNEAQ (reference sequence). The CDR3 sequence is CASEGADTQYF. The CDR3 DNA reads as TGTGCCAGCGAGGGGGCAGATACGCAGTATTTT.

The table lists this clonotype with many counts. The chain has TRBV7-9 and TRBJ1-1; a possible D gene is TRBD1 (5 bases). Trimming pared 4 bases from V and 1 base from J, leaving 10 bases between. Germline CDR1 is SEHNR and CDR2 is FQNEAQ (reference sequence). CDR3 length equals 14 residues. This CDR3 is CASSSNTGNTEAFF. CDR3 in DNA: TGTGCCAGCAGCTCCAATACAGGGAACACTGAAGCTTTCTTT.

This clonotype was counted only a few times. V is TRBV24-1 and J is TRBJ2-3, with 10 bases fitting TRBD2. Per the germline V gene, CDR1 is KGHDR and CDR2 is SFDVKD. Unmatched junction bases numbered 5, after V lost 4 bases and J lost 5 bases. The CDR3 consists of 15 residues. CDR3 sequence (DNA): TGTGCCACCAGTGAGCGAGCGGGGGGGAAAGATACGCAGTATTTT. This encodes CATSERAGGKDTQYF.

Ten or more counts support this clonotype. The CDR3 here is CAINQTPSSYNEQFF. The CDR3 DNA follows: TGTGCCATCAATCAGACCCCGAGCTCCTACAATGAGCAGTTCTTC. The chain combines TRBV10-3 with TRBJ2-1; D unclear. Trimming took 7 bases from V and 0 from J, leaving 13 bases between them. The CDR3 spans 15 residues. CDR1 is ENHRY and CDR2 is SYGVKD in the germline V gene.

This clonotype was observed at least ten times. The V gene is TRBV5-1, the J gene TRBJ1-2, with D possibly being TRBD1 (5 bases). The V gene lost 0 bases and the J gene lost 4 bases, with 13 bases spanning the gap. Germline CDR1 reads SGHRS; CDR2 reads YFSETQ. The CDR3 has 15 amino acids. CDR3 loop: CASSLAPGSGYGYTF. CDR3 nucleotides: TGCGCCAGCAGCTTGGCTCCAGGGAGCGGCTATGGCTACACCTTC. The entire variable domain, with the rest obtained from reference TRBV5-1 and TRBJ1-2, is as follows: KAGVTQTPRYLIKTRGQQVTLSCSPISGHRSVSWYQQTPGQGLQFLFEYFSETQRNKGNFPGRFSGRQFSNSRSEMNVSTLELGDSALYLCASSLAPGSGYGYTFGSGTRLTVV.

This clonotype was counted at least ten times. The chain employs TRBV5-1 and TRBJ2-6; D gene unclear. Per the germline V gene, CDR1 is SGHRS and CDR2 is YFSETQ. V gave up 0 bases and J gave up 1 base, with 5 bases separating them. The CDR3 consists of 15 residues. CDR3 in DNA: TGCGCCAGCAGCTTGGTGACTTCTGGGGCCAACGTCCTGACTTTC. This sequence encodes CASSLVTSGANVLTF.

The table lists this clonotype with many counts. The chain couples TRBV6-1 to TRBJ2-3, with D perhaps matching TRBD1 (6 bases). The CDR3 runs 12 residues. With 6 bases removed from V and 6 bases from J, the gap between germline ends came to 10 bases. Germline CDR1 and CDR2: MNHNS and SASEGT. CDR3 nucleotide sequence: TGTGCCAGCAGCGTCGACAGGGATACGCAGTATTTT. It yields the protein CASSVDRDTQYF.

This clonotype occurred many times. V usage is TRBV9 and J usage is TRBJ2-2; the D is unclear. The CDR3 is made up of 14 amino acids. CDR1 and CDR2 from the germline V gene are SGDLS and YYNGEE. With 0 bases removed from V and 4 bases from J, the gap between germline ends came to 7 bases. This CDR3 is CASSVGSRTGELFF. CDR3 in DNA: TGTGCCAGCAGCGTAGGGTCCCGCACCGGGGAGCTGTTTTTT. The full variable domain, rest sourced from reference TRBV9 and TRBJ2-2, is DSGVTQTPKHLITATGQRVTLRCSPRSGDLSVYWYQQSLDQGLQFLIQYYNGEERAKGNILERFSAQQFPDLHSELNLSSLELGDSALYFCASSVGSRTGELFFGEGSRLTVL.

This clonotype was picked up many times. V usage is TRBV5-1 and J usage is TRBJ2-3; 11 positions agree with TRBD1. Germline V gene lookup returns CDR1 SGHRS and CDR2 YFSETQ. V trimming: 4 bases; J trimming: 1 base; junction bases outside the gene matches: 5. This CDR3 is 16 amino acids long. This CDR3 reads CASSPEDRGRTDTQYF. The DNA of the CDR3 is TGCGCCAGCAGCCCTGAGGACAGGGGGCGCACAGATACGCAGTATTTT.

V usage is TRBV6-2 or TRBV6-3 and J usage is TRBJ1-1, with D perhaps TRBD1 (6 bases). Trimming left V 6 bases short and J 5 bases short, with 13 bases between. Germline lookup yields CDR1 MNHEY and CDR2 SVGEGT. The CDR3 is 13 residues long. The CDR3: CASRLDSGTEAFF. The CDR3 bases are TGTGCCAGCAGACTGGACAGCGGGACTGAAGCTTTCTTT.

This clonotype was counted many times. V and J are TRBV5-1 and TRBJ2-1, with 11 bases that match TRBD2. V gave up 4 bases and J gave up 4 bases; unmatched junction bases: 7. This CDR3 is built from 16 residues. CDR1 is SGHRS, CDR2 YFSETQ, per germline. CDR3 region: CASSPGTSGDYNEQFF. The CDR3 DNA reads as TGCGCCAGCAGCCCAGGGACTAGCGGTGATTACAATGAGCAGTTCTTC.

This clonotype was counted at least ten times. This CDR3 is CSANRNRNTGELFF. The CDR3 DNA sequence: TGCAGTGCTAATCGGAACAGGAACACCGGGGAGCTGTTTTTT. The chain uses TRBV20-1 and TRBJ2-2; the D is unclear. Deletions cut 4 bases from V and 1 base from J, with 10 bases between. Germline CDR1 and CDR2: DFQATT and SNEGSKA (reference sequence). CDR3 length equals 14 residues.

This clonotype has a count of ten or more. The chain joins TRBV5-8 to TRBJ2-1; D unclear. The V and J ends lost 8 bases and 0 bases respectively, with 15 bases between them. Germline V gene sequence: CDR1 SGHTS, CDR2 YDEGEE. The CDR3 runs to 15 residues. This CDR3 reads CASIRGSSSYNEQFF. The CDR3 nucleotides are TGTGCCAGTATCCGAGGTTCTAGCTCCTACAATGAGCAGTTCTTC.

Only a few counts were recorded for this clonotype. The V call is TRBV7-2, the J call TRBJ2-3, with D perhaps TRBD2 (5 bases). CDR1 is SGHTA, CDR2 FQGNSA, per germline. This CDR3 is built from 13 residues. Trimming removed 5 bases from V and 0 bases from J, with 6 bases in between. This CDR3 reads CASSRTSTDTQYF. The CDR3 region has the DNA TGTGCCAGCAGCCGGACTAGCACAGATACGCAGTATTTT.